This T cell receptor (beta chain) was found in a study of graft-versus-host responses after intestinal transplantation. Study-wide context: Isolated intestinal, liver-intestinal, or multivisceral transplants were what recipients had.

The germline CDR1 and CDR2 sequences are SGHAT and FQNNGV. The CDR3 extends over 15 amino acids. With V trimmed by 5 bases and J by 1 base, 4 bases remained unmatched. Libraries were prepared by immunoSEQ multiplex PCR; TCRdb keeps only in-frame clonotypes and omits some of them. This sample has roughly 40,000 clones; more than 80% occur once, and the top ten carry 2.3%. The specimen was PBMCs, collected approximately 320 days after intestinal transplant. The chain employs TRBV11-2 and TRBJ1-5; TRBD1 matches at 8 bases. The receptor's source is a human patient who received an intestinal transplant, so some T cells may come from the graft donor. CDR3 in amino acids: CASSQGAMSNQPQHF. The CDR3 bases are TGTGCCAGCAGCCAGGGGGCAATGAGCAATCAGCCCCAGCATTTT.